Below are 23 T cell receptor beta chains sequenced from a single sample in a study of shared clonotypes between healthy human individuals. Sequenced by immunoSEQ multiplex PCR; TCRdb stores in-frame clones only, minus some. The top ten hold around 2% of the sample, which has some 660,000 clones, 60% to 75% seen once. The sequenced sample consisted of memory CD4+ T cells sorted from blood. Sample subset: CD45RA-negative fraction. The source of these receptors is a woman under 40 in good health.

This clone occurred a few times. A much bigger clone sits one base away, suggesting this may be a read error. The gene calls are TRBV28 and TRBJ1-5, with a weak D call TRBD1 (5 bases). Per the germline V gene, CDR1 is MDHEN and CDR2 is SYDVKM. The V end was cut by 7 bases, the J end by 2 bases, with 6 bases between. CDR3 length equals 12 residues. The CDR3 DNA reads TGTGCCAGCACGGGGGGCAATCAGCCCCAGCATTTT. This encodes CASTGGNQPQHF. The whole variable domain, filled in from reference TRBV28 and TRBJ1-5, reads DVKVTQSSRYLVKRTGEKVFLECVQDMDHENMFWYRQDPGLGLRLIYFSYDVKMKEKGDIPEGYSVSREKKERFSLILESASTNQTSMYLCASTGGNQPQHFGDGTRLSIL.

The gene calls are TRBV27 and TRBJ1-5; weak D call: TRBD1 (5 bases). This CDR3 region has 13 residues. Trimming cost V 8 bases and J 2 bases, with 10 bases left between them. Germline V gene data show CDR1 as MNHEY and CDR2 as SMNVEV (reference sequence). The CDR3 nucleotides are TGTGCCAGCGGGGGGACTGGCAATCAGCCCCAGCATTTT. Its translation is CASGGTGNQPQHF.

For the CDR3, the DNA is TGTGCCAGCAGTTTACTTCCCACGGGAGGGGGAAGCAATCAGCCCCAGCATTTT. This encodes CASSLLPTGGGSNQPQHF. This chain connects TRBV27 to TRBJ1-5, with D perhaps TRBD1 (6 bases). CDR1 and CDR2 from the germline V gene are MNHEY and SMNVEV (reference sequence). The CDR3 extends over 18 amino acids. Trimming took 2 bases from V and 1 from J, leaving 18 bases between them.

The rearrangement links TRBV6-4 to TRBJ2-1; D gene ambiguous. The V gene lost 3 bases and the J gene lost 10 bases, with 13 bases spanning the gap. Germline V gene sequence: CDR1 MRHNA, CDR2 SNTAGT. The CDR3 is 13 residues long. The DNA for the CDR3 is TGTGCCAGCAGTGATTCAGACCAGGAGGAGCAGTTCTTC. Translation: CASSDSDQEEQFF.

The rearrangement links TRBV29-1 to TRBJ2-5, with unresolved D. The CDR3 is made up of 12 amino acids. Germline V gene data show CDR1 as SQVTM and CDR2 as ANQGSEA. The V gene lost 3 bases and the J gene lost 5 bases, with 10 bases spanning the gap. The CDR3 here is CSVEPARETQYF. The CDR3 DNA reads as TGCAGCGTTGAGCCCGCCCGCGAGACCCAGTACTTC.

V usage is TRBV29-1 and J usage is TRBJ2-3; no reliable D call. This CDR3 region has 10 residues. V dropped 4 bases and J dropped 6 bases, with 5 bases sitting between them. Germline V gene data show CDR1 as SQVTM and CDR2 as ANQGSEA. The CDR3 spells CSVAKDTQYF. The CDR3 DNA is TGCAGCGTTGCGAAGGATACGCAGTATTTT.

The rearrangement uses TRBV19 and TRBJ2-7, with 10 nucleotides matching TRBD1. The germline CDR1 and CDR2 sequences are LNHDA and SQIVND (reference sequence). The CDR3 covers 14 residues. V lost 4 bases and J lost 5; bases outside the gene matches: 5. CDR3 region: CASSRGQGVNEQYF. CDR3 sequence (DNA): TGTGCCAGTAGTAGAGGACAGGGGGTAAACGAGCAGTACTTC.

The chain is built from TRBV5-1 and TRBJ2-7; TRBD2 matches 12 bases. Germline CDR1 SGHRS, CDR2 YFSETQ. V dropped 4 bases and J dropped 6; count of bases not matched to a gene: 11. CDR3 length: 16 amino acids. In DNA, the CDR3 is TGCGCCAGCAGCCTAGGACTAGCGGGATTAACTGGCGAGCAGTACTTC. Translating it yields CASSLGLAGLTGEQYF.

Written as DNA, the CDR3 is TGCGCCAGCAGCTTGATGACGGGACAGGGCCAGCCCCAGCATTTT. This codes for CASSLMTGQGQPQHF. The rearrangement joins TRBV5-1 to TRBJ1-5, with 9 nucleotides matching TRBD1. CDR3 length: 15 amino acids. CDR1 is SGHRS, CDR2 YFSETQ, per germline. Trimming took 1 base from V and 7 from J; bases not matched to a gene: 6.

The chain links TRBV6-6 to TRBJ1-1, with D hard to call. V lost 6 bases and J 4 bases, leaving 9 bases between the germline ends. The V gene's germline CDR1 is MNHNY and CDR2 SVGAGI (reference sequence). The CDR3 runs 12 residues. The CDR3 region is CASRPTRTEAFF. CDR3 coding DNA: TGTGCCAGCAGACCCACGCGCACTGAAGCTTTCTTT.

The chain links TRBV19 to TRBJ2-5, with TRBD2 identical over 8 bases. The CDR3 sequence is 15 residues long. V gave up 7 bases and J gave up 4 bases; unmatched junction bases: 11. Germline lookup yields CDR1 LNHDA and CDR2 SQIVND (reference sequence). The CDR3 sequence is CASTGGSGRSETQYF. The CDR3 coding sequence is TGTGCCAGTACCGGGGGGAGCGGGAGATCAGAGACCCAGTACTTC.

The chain combines TRBV27 with TRBJ2-3, with 8 nucleotides matching TRBD2. The J segment lost 5 bases and the V segment lost 5 bases, leaving 9 bases of the junction unmatched. Germline V gene data show CDR1 as MNHEY and CDR2 as SMNVEV (reference sequence). The CDR3 loop spans 15 amino acids. In nucleotides, the CDR3 is TGTGCCAGCAGTCTCTTGAGCGGGAGTGGAGATACGCAGTATTTT. This codes for CASSLLSGSGDTQYF.

This chain links TRBV2 with TRBJ2-5, with no clear D. V shed 6 bases and J shed 5 bases, with 16 bases lying between them. This CDR3 is built from 14 residues. Germline values: CDR1 SNHLY, CDR2 FYNNEI. CDR3 in amino acids: CASRGMGSGETQYF. As DNA, the CDR3 is TGTGCCAGCAGGGGCATGGGCTCCGGCGAGACCCAGTACTTC.

CDR3 loop: CASSDLGFGSLDNEQFF. DNA for the CDR3: TGTGCCAGCAGTGATTTAGGTTTTGGGTCGCTAGACAATGAGCAGTTCTTC. The chain links TRBV2 to TRBJ2-1; D not certain. V lost 3 bases, J lost 5 bases, and 20 bases lay in between. The germline V gene has CDR1 SNHLY and CDR2 FYNNEI. The CDR3 consists of 17 residues. Drawing the rest from reference TRBV2 and TRBJ2-1, the complete variable domain is EPEVTQTPSHQVTQMGQEVILRCVPISNHLYFYWYRQILGQKVEFLVSFYNNEISEKSEIFDDQFSVERPDGSNFTLKIRSTKLEDSAMYFCASSDLGFGSLDNEQFFGPGTRLTVL.

The genes are TRBV11-2 and TRBJ2-7; weak D call: TRBD2 (5 bases). The CDR3 has 15 residues. CDR1 is SGHAT and CDR2 is FQNNGV in the germline V gene. Trimming stripped 5 bases from V and 2 bases from J, with 16 bases between. CDR3 coding DNA: TGTGCCAGCAGCCCCTGGGAGCTAGAGGCCTACGAGCAGTACTTC. The encoded protein is CASSPWELEAYEQYF.

This clone was seen a few times. The rearrangement joins TRBV6-1 to TRBJ2-5, with TRBD1 matching over 9 bases. Germline trimming cut 0 bases from V and 5 bases from J; bases unmatched to any gene: 4. The CDR3 covers 15 residues. Germline V gene lookup returns CDR1 MNHNS and CDR2 SASEGT. Here the CDR3 DNA reads TGTGCCAGCAGTGAAGCGGGGACAGGGAAGGAGACCCAGTACTTC. It is translated as CASSEAGTGKETQYF.

This rearrangement joins TRBV7-8 to TRBJ2-7, with 11 bases fitting TRBD2. Per germline, CDR1 SGHVS and CDR2 FQNEAQ. V lost 5 bases to trimming and J lost 4 bases; unmatched junction nucleotides: 10. This CDR3 comprises 16 residues. CDR3 nucleotides: TGTGCCAGCAGCGACCAAAAAACTAGCGGGAGTTACGAGCAGTACTTC. It translates to CASSDQKTSGSYEQYF.

This clone was seen a single time. The J gene is TRBJ2-2, the V gene TRBV5-1; 9 bases line up with TRBD2. Trimming removed 6 bases from V and 5 bases from J; junction bases left unmatched: 14. The CDR3 is made up of 17 amino acids. Germline V lookup: CDR1 SGHRS, CDR2 YFSETQ. The CDR3 DNA reads TGCGCCAGCACCCCCCGAGGTAGCGGGAGTTTGACCGGGGAGCTGTTTTTT. Translating gives CASTPRGSGSLTGELFF.

The chain recombines TRBV27 with TRBJ1-4; TRBD1 matches 7 bases. This CDR3 comprises 15 residues. Germline loops: CDR1 MNHEY, CDR2 SMNVEV (reference sequence). J lost 7 bases, V lost 4 bases, and 9 bases had no gene match. The CDR3 reads CASSSWDSRSEKLFF. The CDR3, as DNA: TGTGCCAGCAGTTCCTGGGACAGCCGGAGTGAAAAACTGTTTTTT.

The chain employs TRBV11-2 and TRBJ2-1; D possibly matches TRBD1 or TRBD2 (5 bases each). The CDR3 is 15 residues long. Trimming pared 6 bases from V and 8 bases from J, leaving 20 bases between. Looked up from germline, CDR1 is SGHAT and CDR2 is FQNNGV. In DNA, the CDR3 is TGTGCCAGCAGGTACAAGATCATCGGGGCCGATGAGCAGTTCTTC. Protein: CASRYKIIGADEQFF.

This rearrangement joins TRBV27 to TRBJ1-4, with D perhaps matching TRBD1 (5 bases). The CDR3 length is 15 residues. Germline V CDR1 and CDR2: MNHEY, SMNVEV (reference sequence). With 2 bases removed from V and 4 bases from J, the gap between germline ends came to 11 bases. The CDR3 nucleotides read TGTGCCAGCAGTTTAGGGGCGGCGGGTAATGAAAAACTGTTTTTT. Translated: CASSLGAAGNEKLFF.

This chain joins TRBV6-5 and TRBJ1-1, with D tentatively TRBD1 (5 bases). The V gene lost 2 bases and the J gene lost 0 bases, with 10 bases spanning the gap. Looked up from germline, CDR1 is MNHEY and CDR2 is SVGAGI. The CDR3 runs 15 residues. This CDR3 reads CASSYRTTLNTEAFF. The DNA of the CDR3 is TGTGCCAGCAGTTACAGGACAACTTTGAACACTGAAGCTTTCTTT.

The CDR3 sequence is CASSTTTGGYEQYF. In nucleotides, the CDR3 is TGTGCCAGCAGCACGACGACAGGGGGCTACGAGCAGTACTTC. The chain recombines TRBV11-1 with TRBJ2-7; 9 positions match TRBD1. The CDR3 length is 14 residues. Trimming removed 5 bases from V and 3 bases from J; junction bases left unmatched: 5. Germline V gene lookup returns CDR1 SGHAT and CDR2 FQDESV (reference sequence).